The subject of this entry is one T cell receptor beta chain. V dropped 0 bases and J dropped 3 bases, with 5 bases sitting between them. From germline, CDR1 is MNHEY and CDR2 SVGEGT. The CDR3 sequence is 13 residues long. A quantity of about 0.5 to 1 ug RNA underwent reverse transcription using random hexamers. TCRdb analysed the immunoSEQ multiplex PCR reads with MiXCR anew, one entry per CDR3 protein. The top ten clones hold about 0.13% of a sample with 150,000 to 200,000 distinct CDR3 sequences, around 94% of them seen once. These data are taken from a study of CD8 T cells in Susac syndrome. From blood CD8+ and CD4+ T cells, the TCR beta chain was sequenced.

This TCR came from a human donor in good health. V and J are TRBV6-2 or TRBV6-3 and TRBJ1-2; tentative D call: TRBD1 (5 bases). Material: CD4+ T cells from PBMCs. The CDR3 protein is CASSYSRDYGYTF. In DNA form, the CDR3 reads TGTGCCAGCAGTTACTCCAGGGACTATGGCTACACCTTC.